This record covers a single T cell receptor (beta chain). This sample is drawn from a study of CD8+CD57+ T cells in acquired aplastic anemia. Germline V CDR1 and CDR2: ENHRY, SYGVKD. The CDR3 consists of 16 residues. V was clipped by 0 bases and J by 6 bases, with 17 bases between them. Genomic DNA, the template, was used for profiling of the TCR beta VDJ and CDR3. Each CDR3 protein is one row after TCRdb ran MiXCR on the reads. This sample has about 270,000 distinct CDR3 sequences, with approximately 55% found just once. The sequenced sample consisted of sorted CD4+, CD8+, or CD8+CD57+ T cells (not recorded which) from PBMCs. The chain combines TRBV10-3 with TRBJ1-2; possible D gene TRBD1, 5 bases. The sequence derives from a human donor with severe aplastic anemia or a healthy control (not recorded which). CDR3 in DNA: TGTGCCATCAGTGAGTCAGGGGAGGGGCTTCCCCATGGCTACACCTTC. This sequence encodes CAISESGEGLPHGYTF.